This TCR beta chain stems from a study of blood T cell repertoires in COVID-19. Profiling relied on immunoSEQ multiplex PCR, and the TCRdb table lists in-frame clones only, not all of them. The sample shows over 65,000 clones, 75% to 90% of them seen only once. CDR1 and CDR2 (germline): KGHSH, LQKENI. The junction had 8 bases not matched to a gene; V was cut back by 3 bases and J by 6 bases. CDR3 length: 15 amino acids. What was sequenced was peripheral blood. The genes are TRBV18 and TRBJ1-5, with 7 bases fitting TRBD1. This TCR was sampled from an elderly man with COVID-19, enrolled during active disease. For the CDR3, the DNA is TGTGCCAGCTCACCGGACCAGGGGGAAGTTCAGCCCCAGCATTTT. Its translation: CASSPDQGEVQPQHF.